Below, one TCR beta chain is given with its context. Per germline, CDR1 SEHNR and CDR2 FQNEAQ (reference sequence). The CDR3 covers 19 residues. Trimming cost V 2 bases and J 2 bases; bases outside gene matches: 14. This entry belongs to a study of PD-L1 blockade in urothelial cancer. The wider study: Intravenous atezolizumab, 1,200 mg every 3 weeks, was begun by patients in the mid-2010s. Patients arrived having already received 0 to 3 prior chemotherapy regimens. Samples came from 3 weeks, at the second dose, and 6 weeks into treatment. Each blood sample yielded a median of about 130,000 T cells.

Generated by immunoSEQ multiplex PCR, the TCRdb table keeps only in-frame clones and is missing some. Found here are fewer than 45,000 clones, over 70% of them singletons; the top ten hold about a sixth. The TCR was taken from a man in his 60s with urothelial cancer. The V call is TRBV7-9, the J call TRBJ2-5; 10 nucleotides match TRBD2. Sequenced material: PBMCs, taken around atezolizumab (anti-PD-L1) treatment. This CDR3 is CASSLMRLAGAFKQETQYF. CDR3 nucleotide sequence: TGTGCCAGCAGCTTAATGCGACTAGCGGGTGCCTTCAAACAAGAGACCCAGTACTTC.